These T cell receptor beta chains were read from a single sample in a study of cytotoxic CD8 clonotypes in ibrutinib-treated CLL. Some clones are missing from TCRdb's copy, which holds only in-frame ones; the method was immunoSEQ multiplex PCR. Of 50,000 to 60,000 clones listed, around four fifths were seen once; the top ten hold 20%. Sample: PBMCs, taken after 24 months of ibrutinib treatment. All receptors come from a human donor with chronic lymphocytic leukemia. Each CDR3 is given without its conserved first and last residue. Fields, in order: clone size, D gene, V gene, J gene, CDR3 protein. A D gene is named only where the DNA matches it firmly. Size tells how often a clone was seen (once, few, many) or the class of an expanded clone, and some rows leave it out.

abundance: .
d_gene: .
v_gene: TRBV30
j_gene: .
CDR3aa: AWSQDLSSYEQY

abundance: .
d_gene: .
v_gene: TRBV4-1
j_gene: TRBJ1-1
CDR3aa: ASSQGGFTEAF

abundance: .
d_gene: .
v_gene: TRBV4-3
j_gene: TRBJ1-4
CDR3aa: ASSQEGFTWDEKLF

abundance: .
d_gene: TRBD2
v_gene: TRBV4-2
j_gene: TRBJ2-3
CDR3aa: ASSRGGGDLDTQY

abundance: .
d_gene: TRBD2
v_gene: TRBV6-4
j_gene: TRBJ2-1
CDR3aa: ASSEGTSGLGSYNEQF

abundance: .
d_gene: TRBD1
v_gene: TRBV6-1
j_gene: TRBJ2-3
CDR3aa: ASNQQGTDTQY

abundance: .
d_gene: TRBD2
v_gene: TRBV7-2
j_gene: TRBJ2-7
CDR3aa: ASSSGIAGAGEQY

abundance: .
d_gene: TRBD2
v_gene: TRBV7-3
j_gene: TRBJ2-1
CDR3aa: ASSLTRESDEQF

abundance: .
d_gene: .
v_gene: TRBV25-1
j_gene: TRBJ2-1
CDR3aa: ASSGSSQQF

abundance: .
d_gene: TRBD2
v_gene: TRBV6-1
j_gene: TRBJ2-1
CDR3aa: ASTQSAGGPYEQF

abundance: .
d_gene: .
v_gene: TRBV28
j_gene: TRBJ2-3
CDR3aa: ASSSQTNTQY

abundance: .
d_gene: .
v_gene: TRBV5-8
j_gene: TRBJ1-3
CDR3aa: ASSSQGTSGNTIY

abundance: few
d_gene: TRBD2
v_gene: TRBV19
j_gene: TRBJ2-2
CDR3aa: ASSISSGIGVGELF

abundance: few
d_gene: .
v_gene: TRBV2
j_gene: TRBJ2-1
CDR3aa: ASSEGAGSYNEQF

abundance: .
d_gene: .
v_gene: TRBV5-1
j_gene: TRBJ2-5
CDR3aa: ASSLGKETQY

abundance: .
d_gene: TRBD1
v_gene: TRBV6-1
j_gene: TRBJ1-2
CDR3aa: ASSESDRVGYGYT